Listed here is a single TCR beta chain. What it recognizes is unknown. This specimen comes from a study of cytomegalovirus exposure and HLA in healthy donors. For the study at large: In an early release, HLA-typed donors contributed some 82 million unique TCR sequences.

PCR amplification relied on 60 Vbeta primers (plus 13 Jbeta primers). TCRdb's table, derived via immunoSEQ multiplex PCR, lists solely in-frame clones and lacks some. This table holds about 160,000 clones. Notes on the study in general: Many donors shared some public TCRs, even though most TCR sequences were rare. Investigators reported 150 to 200 TCR beta chains as tied to cytomegalovirus.

Donors were nominally healthy when sampled, though unrecorded immune exposures were likely. Per the germline V gene, CDR1 is DFQATT and CDR2 is SNEGSKA (reference sequence). V gave up 7 bases and J gave up 8 bases, with 8 bases separating them. The CDR3 sequence is 9 residues long. The gene calls are TRBV20-1 and TRBJ1-2; D is uncertain. The sample consisted of PBMCs. The TCR comes from a woman aged 50 to 60 in good health and CMV-seronegative. The DNA of the CDR3 is TGCAGTGATGAGGCGGGCTACACCTTC. It yields the protein CSDEAGYTF.